These T cell receptor beta chains were read from a single sample in a study of tumor and adjacent non-tumor tissue in lung cancer. TCRdb reanalysed the multiplex PCR reads using MiXCR and keeps one entry per CDR3 protein. The sample includes about 98,000 distinct CDR3 sequences, 80% of them seen just once. The sample comprised distant non-tumor lung tissue. These TCRs come from a man in his 60s with small cell lung cancer. Both conserved end residues are part of each CDR3. D genes are given only for firm matches. The size entry is marked missing in some rows and otherwise reads once, few, many or a size class.

CASCYLSSWTAYEQYF | TGTGCCAGCTGCTACCTCTCTTCCTGGACTGCGTACGAGCAGTACTTC | NA | TRBJ2-7 | NA | TRBV11-1
CTSSQDAGASYNEQFF | TGCACTAGCAGCCAAGACGCGGGAGCATCCTACAATGAGCAGTTCTTC | NA | TRBJ2-1 | TRBD2 | TRBV4-1
CARSSESRTSGSGNEQFF | TGTGCTAGGAGCTCAGAATCGAGGACTAGTGGGAGTGGTAATGAGCAGTTCTTC | NA | TRBJ2-1 | TRBD2 | TRBV11-1
CASSLAAAGIQFF | TGTGCCAGCAGCTTAGCGGCAGCGGGCATTCAGTTCTTC | NA | TRBJ2-1 | NA | TRBV11-2
CASNRDLAASLKETQYF | TGTGCTAGCAACCGCGATCTAGCTGCCAGCCTTAAAGAGACCCAGTACTTC | NA | TRBJ2-5 | NA | TRBV6-5
CASISCTGFTYEQYF | TGTGCCAGCATCTCATGTACAGGGTTTACCTACGAGCAGTACTTC | NA | TRBJ2-7 | NA | TRBV12-3/TRBV12-4
CAGAEDLNTEAFF | TGTGCCGGGGCAGAGGACTTGAACACTGAAGCTTTCTTT | many | TRBJ1-1 | NA | TRBV12-3/TRBV12-4
CVSRLGQTYEQYF | TGTGTCAGTAGATTGGGACAGACCTACGAGCAGTACTTC | NA | TRBJ2-7 | TRBD1 | TRBV6-1
CANSYSIGLETQYF | TGTGCCAACAGCTACTCCATAGGGTTGGAGACTCAGTACTTC | NA | TRBJ2-5 | NA | TRBV7-9
CVSSYSGEAPRETQYF | TGCGTCAGCAGTTACTCGGGGGAGGCGCCCCGAGAGACCCAGTACTTC | NA | TRBJ2-5 | NA | TRBV6-5
CVSSLLAGTSYNEQFF | TGTGTCAGCAGCCTCCTAGCGGGAACCTCCTACAATGAGCAGTTCTTC | once | TRBJ2-1 | TRBD2 | TRBV11-2
CASSIGHSENTEAFF | TGCGCCAGCAGCATAGGACACTCCGAAAACACTGAAGCTTTCTTT | once | TRBJ1-1 | NA | TRBV5-1
CASIGGAETRYF | TGTGCCAGCATTGGAGGGGCAGAGACCAGGTACTTC | NA | TRBJ2-5 | NA | TRBV28
CASSPDRGAQYF | TGCGCCAGCAGCCCAGACAGGGGGGCCCAGTACTTC | NA | TRBJ2-5 | TRBD1 | TRBV4-1
CTSRLGRTDYEKLLF | TGTACCAGCAGACTGGGTCGGACAGACTATGAAAAACTGCTTTTT | once | TRBJ1-4 | NA | TRBV12-3/TRBV12-4
CAGSYSGLAGDSANIQYF | TGTGCCGGCAGTTATTCGGGACTAGCGGGAGATAGCGCAAACATTCAGTACTTC | NA | TRBJ2-4 | TRBD2 | TRBV6-2/TRBV6-3
CTSSQDEQGGYGYTF | TGCACCAGCAGCCAAGATGAGCAGGGTGGTTATGGCTACACTTTC | NA | TRBJ1-2 | NA | TRBV4-1
CVSSESGYPGGSPLHF | TGTGTCAGCAGTGAATCAGGTTACCCGGGGGGTTCACCCCTCCACTTT | NA | TRBJ1-6 | NA | TRBV6-1
CASNLGVEYTGELFF | TGTGCCAGCAACTTGGGGGTGGAATACACCGGGGAGCTGTTTTTT | NA | TRBJ2-2 | NA | TRBV5-4
CASIGGWGDEQFF | TGTGCCAGCATTGGAGGGTGGGGGGATGAACAGTTCTTC | NA | TRBJ2-1 | NA | TRBV12-3/TRBV12-4